The clone carrying this T cell receptor (beta chain) was counted many times. Its specificity is unknown. The data derive from a study of CD8+CD57+ T cells in acquired aplastic anemia. In the study overall: About 3 ug was the average amount of DNA from sorted CD4+ and CD8+ cells.

The CDR3 runs to 14 residues. The V gene lost 5 bases and the J gene lost 1 base, with 11 bases spanning the gap. Germline V lookup: CDR1 LNHDA, CDR2 SQIVND (reference sequence). Whole-study results and caveats: Patients shared some 30 CD8+ CDR3 sequences with controls.

Both TCR beta VDJ combination and CDR3 sequence profiling were carried out. Genomic DNA was the template for this profiling. TCRdb re-called the reads through MiXCR, storing one row per CDR3 protein. The sample includes 100,000 to 150,000 distinct CDR3 sequences, about 40% of them seen just once. For sequencing, patients were chosen who had shown expansion of CD8+CD57+ cells by flow cytometry. This receptor was taken from a human donor with aplastic anemia. The sequencing sample was made of sorted CD4+, CD8+, or CD8+CD57+ T cells (not recorded which) from PBMCs. The gene calls are TRBV19 and TRBJ1-1; D is unclear. In nucleotides, the CDR3 is TGTGCCAGTAGTGGACCCAGTGGGAACACTGAAGCTTTCTTT. It yields the protein CASSGPSGNTEAFF.